One and the same sample provided the 21 T cell receptor beta chains below, sequenced in a study of response to subunit inactivated influenza vaccine. Each CDR3 protein gets one entry after TCRdb re-called the RT-PCR reads with MiXCR. This sample yields about 310,000 distinct CDR3 sequences, of which 20% to 25% are seen a single time; 10% belongs to the top ten. The sample was PBMCs from blood, taken approximately 20 months after vaccination. The receptors were gathered from a man in his fifties or sixties who received an inactivated influenza vaccine.

V usage is TRBV20-1 and J usage is TRBJ2-5; 16 bases are a match to TRBD2. This CDR3 contains 17 residues. Trimming at V came to 0 bases and at J to 5 bases, leaving 6 bases not matched to a gene. Germline V CDR1 and CDR2: DFQATT, SNEGSKA (reference sequence). The CDR3 reads CSARDSGLAGGPETQYF. The CDR3 DNA reads TGCAGTGCTAGAGATTCGGGACTAGCGGGGGGGCCCGAGACCCAGTACTTC.

The chain is built from TRBV12-3 or TRBV12-4 and TRBJ2-1; 8 nucleotides line up with TRBD1. The CDR3 contains 16 residues. Trimming cost V 6 bases and J 0 bases; bases outside gene matches: 7. DNA of the CDR3: TGTGCCAGCAGGAACTCCCAGGGGGCCTCCTACAATGAGCAGTTCTTC. Encoded protein: CASRNSQGASYNEQFF.

This chain joins TRBV5-6 and TRBJ2-2; D tentatively reads TRBD1 or TRBD2 (7 bases each). The CDR3 has 18 amino acids. Germline assignment: CDR1 SGHDT and CDR2 YYEEEE. Between the trimmed V and J ends, which lost 3 bases and 5 bases, there was a span of 23 bases. Here the CDR3 DNA reads TGTGCCAGCAGCTGGGGAGCCTTGACAGGGAGGGCAACCGGGGAGCTGTTTTTT. It specifies CASSWGALTGRATGELFF.

Only a few counts were recorded for this clonotype. CDR3 protein: CASSLRGGRQPQHF. In DNA form, the CDR3 reads TGTGCCAGCAGTTTAAGGGGGGGCAGGCAGCCCCAGCATTTT. The rearrangement links TRBV12-3 or TRBV12-4 to TRBJ1-5; D perhaps matches TRBD1 (6 bases). The ends were cut back, 2 bases at V and 7 bases at J, with 12 bases in the middle. CDR3 size: 14 residues.

The J gene is TRBJ1-5, the V gene TRBV12-3 or TRBV12-4; D remains ambiguous. With 1 base removed from V and 16 bases from J, the gap between germline ends came to 17 bases. The CDR3 loop spans 13 amino acids. The CDR3, as DNA: TGTGCCAGCAGTTTAGTGGTGTCAGCCCCCCTACATTTT. This encodes CASSLVVSAPLHF.

V usage is TRBV28 and J usage is TRBJ2-1; D perhaps matches TRBD1 (5 bases). Looked up from germline, CDR1 is MDHEN and CDR2 is SYDVKM. This CDR3 has 14 residues. V dropped 3 bases and J dropped 6 bases, with 12 bases sitting between them. The CDR3 DNA follows: TGTGCCAGCAGTTTGTTGGGGCCGGGCAATGAGCAGTTCTTC. Translation: CASSLLGPGNEQFF.

This clonotype was detected a few times. The rearrangement uses TRBV30 and TRBJ1-2; 9 bases are a match to TRBD1. CDR1 GTSNPN and CDR2 SVGIG come from the germline V gene (reference sequence). Trimming removed 3 bases from V and 4 bases from J; junction bases left unmatched: 9. This CDR3 is built from 15 residues. The chain's CDR3 is CAWRIYRGLSYGYTF. Here the CDR3 DNA reads TGTGCCTGGAGGATATACAGGGGGCTGAGCTATGGCTACACCTTC.

This clonotype showed up just once. The chain links TRBV28 to TRBJ2-2; 14 bases match TRBD2. CDR3 length equals 20 residues. V trimming: 2 bases; J trimming: 7 bases; junction bases outside the gene matches: 15. Germline loops: CDR1 MDHEN, CDR2 SYDVKM. For the CDR3, the DNA is TGTGCCAGCAGTTTAGATTACGGGACTAGCGGGAGAGGGGACGGCGGGGAGCTGTTTTTT. Its protein product is CASSLDYGTSGRGDGGELFF.

The chain joins TRBV7-2 to TRBJ1-1, with D uncertain. V shed 0 bases and J shed 11 bases, with 10 bases lying between them. CDR1 and CDR2 from the germline V gene are SGHTA and FQGNSA. The CDR3 covers 12 residues. The CDR3 reads CASSLAGTLAFF. In nucleotides, the CDR3 is TGTGCCAGCAGCTTAGCGGGCACATTGGCTTTCTTT.

This clonotype was seen at least ten times. The V call is TRBV7-8, the J call TRBJ2-1; TRBD1 aligns across 7 bases. Germline CDR1 SGHVS, CDR2 FQNEAQ. The CDR3 has 15 amino acids. V trimming: 2 bases; J trimming: 4 bases; junction bases outside the gene matches: 5. The CDR3 nucleotides read TGTGCCAGCAGCTTAAGGGGACAGCCTTACAATGAGCAGTTCTTC. This encodes CASSLRGQPYNEQFF.

This clonotype was counted many times. J is TRBJ1-2 and V is TRBV2; no clear D gene. V shed 3 bases and J shed 10 bases, with 9 bases lying between them. Germline CDR1 is SNHLY and CDR2 is FYNNEI. The CDR3 has 11 amino acids. The CDR3 loop reads CASSEEGYYTF. In nucleotides, the CDR3 is TGTGCCAGCAGTGAGGAGGGCTACTACACCTTC. Full variable domain (rest looked up from reference TRBV2 and TRBJ1-2): EPEVTQTPSHQVTQMGQEVILRCVPISNHLYFYWYRQILGQKVEFLVSFYNNEISEKSEIFDDQFSVERPDGSNFTLKIRSTKLEDSAMYFCASSEEGYYTFGSGTRLTVV.

The chain has TRBV5-1 and TRBJ2-5; D gene ambiguous. This CDR3 region has 13 residues. Germline-derived CDR1 and CDR2 are SGHRS and YFSETQ. The germline V and J ends were trimmed by 4 bases and 5 bases, with 12 bases remaining between them. CDR3 protein: CASSPGRVETQYF. The CDR3, as DNA: TGCGCCAGCAGCCCAGGAAGAGTGGAGACCCAGTACTTC.

This clonotype came up a few times. The chain links TRBV27 to TRBJ1-5; D not certain. Between the trimmed V and J ends, which lost 5 bases and 11 bases, there was a span of 16 bases. The CDR3 consists of 13 residues. Germline V gives CDR1 MNHEY, CDR2 SMNVEV (reference sequence). For the CDR3, the DNA is TGTGCCAGCAGTCCGGGTAGACATGGGGCCCAGCATTTT. Residues: CASSPGRHGAQHF.

This chain uses TRBV6-4 with TRBJ2-1; 12 bases map to TRBD2. In germline, CDR1 is MRHNA, CDR2 SNTAGT. Trimming removed 5 bases from V and 3 bases from J; junction bases left unmatched: 8. The CDR3 extends over 17 amino acids. The CDR3 here is CASSILAGGIHYNEQFF. CDR3 bases: TGTGCCAGCAGTATCCTAGCGGGGGGGATCCACTACAATGAGCAGTTCTTC.

The chain's CDR3 is CSARDPRVGTGKRLAKNIQYF. In nucleotides, the CDR3 is TGCAGTGCTAGAGATCCACGGGTGGGGACAGGGAAAAGACTAGCCAAAAACATTCAGTACTTC. The rearrangement joins TRBV20-1 to TRBJ2-4; 9 positions match TRBD1. Trimming took 0 bases from V and 0 from J; bases not matched to a gene: 18. The length of the CDR3 is 21 residues. Germline CDR1 reads DFQATT; CDR2 reads SNEGSKA (reference sequence).

This clonotype was counted many times. This sequence joins TRBV5-1 and TRBJ1-2; D remains unclear. Germline V CDR1 and CDR2: SGHRS, YFSETQ. Trimming cost V 2 bases and J 0 bases, with 8 bases left between them. CDR3 length equals 14 residues. CDR3 sequence reads: CASSFTGSNYGYTF. DNA for the CDR3: TGCGCCAGCAGCTTCACGGGTTCTAACTATGGCTACACCTTC.

V gene TRBV29-1 combines with J gene TRBJ2-2; D call uncertain. Trimming took 7 bases from V and 2 from J, leaving 17 bases between them. Germline V gene data show CDR1 as SQVTM and CDR2 as ANQGSEA. The CDR3 totals 15 residues. CDR3 protein: CSAEVSLTNTGELFF. CDR3 DNA sequence: TGCAGCGCCGAGGTTTCCCTTACTAACACCGGGGAGCTGTTTTTT.

This clonotype was recorded a few times. The CDR3 loop reads CASSLAPGQGATFF. The CDR3, as DNA: TGTGCCAGCAGCTTAGCCCCGGGACAGGGGGCAACTTTCTTT. J is TRBJ1-1 and V is TRBV7-2; 12 positions match TRBD1. Germline lookup yields CDR1 SGHTA and CDR2 FQGNSA. The CDR3 is made up of 14 amino acids. V was clipped by 0 bases and J by 12 bases; unmatched bases: 5.

The chain employs TRBV27 and TRBJ1-1; D call uncertain. The CDR3 has 14 amino acids. From germline, CDR1 is MNHEY and CDR2 SMNVEV (reference sequence). Deletions cut 6 bases from V and 4 bases from J, with 15 bases between. The CDR3 DNA reads TGTGCCAGCAGCCGAGCTTCGGGTCCCACTGAAGCTTTCTTT. Its translation is CASSRASGPTEAFF.

The J gene is TRBJ2-1, the V gene TRBV5-1; D is unresolved. Germline CDR1 and CDR2: SGHRS and YFSETQ. The V end lost 0 bases, the J end lost 5 bases, and 9 bases lay between the germline ends. This CDR3 is built from 14 residues. The DNA of the CDR3 is TGCGCCAGCAGCTTGGAGGCGGCAAACAATGAGCAGTTCTTC. Its protein is CASSLEAANNEQFF.

The chain couples TRBV27 to TRBJ2-1; D ambiguous. Germline V gene data show CDR1 as MNHEY and CDR2 as SMNVEV (reference sequence). CDR3 size: 13 residues. Trimming shortened V by 5 bases and J by 10 bases, and 15 bases separated the two germline ends. The CDR3 DNA reads TGTGCCAGCAGTCCAAACACGCCAGGCGAGCAGTTCTTC. Translated, it gives CASSPNTPGEQFF.